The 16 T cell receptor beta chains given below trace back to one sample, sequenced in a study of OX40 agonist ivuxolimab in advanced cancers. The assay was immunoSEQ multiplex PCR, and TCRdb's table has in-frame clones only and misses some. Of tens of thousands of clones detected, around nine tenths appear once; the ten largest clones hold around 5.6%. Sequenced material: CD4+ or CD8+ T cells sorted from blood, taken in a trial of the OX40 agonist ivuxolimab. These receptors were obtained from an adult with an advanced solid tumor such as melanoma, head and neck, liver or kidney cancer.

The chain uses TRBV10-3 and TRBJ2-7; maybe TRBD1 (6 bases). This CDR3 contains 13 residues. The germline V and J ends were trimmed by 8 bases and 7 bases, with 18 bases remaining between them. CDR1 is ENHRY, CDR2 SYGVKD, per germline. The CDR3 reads CAIRDIERGEQYF. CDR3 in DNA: TGTGCCATCCGGGACATAGAAAGAGGGGAGCAGTACTTC.

CDR3 in DNA: TGTGCCAGCCGGGACACTGGTTACACCGGGGAGCTGTTTTTT. Its protein is CASRDTGYTGELFF. V usage is TRBV19 and J usage is TRBJ2-2; possible D gene TRBD1, 6 bases. The V gene's germline CDR1 is LNHDA and CDR2 SQIVND (reference sequence). This CDR3 comprises 14 residues. The germline V and J ends were trimmed by 9 bases and 3 bases, with 14 bases remaining between them.

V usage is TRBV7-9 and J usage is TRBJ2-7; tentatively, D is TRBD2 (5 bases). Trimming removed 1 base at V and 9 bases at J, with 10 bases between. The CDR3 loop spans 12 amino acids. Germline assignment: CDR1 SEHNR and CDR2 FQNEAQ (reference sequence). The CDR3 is CASSLDEGGQYV. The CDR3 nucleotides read TGTGCCAGCAGCTTAGACGAAGGAGGGCAGTACGTC.

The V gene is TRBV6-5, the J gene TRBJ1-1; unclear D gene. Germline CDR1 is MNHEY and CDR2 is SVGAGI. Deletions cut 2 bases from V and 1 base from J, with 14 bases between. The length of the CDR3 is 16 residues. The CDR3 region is CASSYGSVTSNTEAFF. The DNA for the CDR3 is TGTGCCAGCAGTTACGGGTCAGTAACCTCGAACACTGAAGCTTTCTTT.

CDR3 loop: CASSFRGADTQYF. The CDR3 nucleotides read TGTGCCAGCAGTTTTCGGGGGGCAGATACGCAGTATTTT. This rearrangement joins TRBV6-5 to TRBJ2-3; TRBD2 aligns across 7 bases. The CDR3 is 13 residues long. V lost 4 bases and J lost 4; bases outside the gene matches: 2. The germline gives CDR1 MNHEY, CDR2 SVGAGI.

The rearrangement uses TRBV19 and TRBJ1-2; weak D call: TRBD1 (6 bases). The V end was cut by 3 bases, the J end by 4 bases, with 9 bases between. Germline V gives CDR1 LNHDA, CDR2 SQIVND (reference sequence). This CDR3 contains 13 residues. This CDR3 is CASSIGQIYGYTF. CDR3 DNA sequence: TGTGCCAGTAGTATCGGACAGATCTATGGCTACACCTTC.

In DNA form, the CDR3 reads TGTGCCAGCAGTCAGGGGTTCGGCAATGAGCAGTTCTTC. Protein sequence: CASSQGFGNEQFF. The rearrangement joins TRBV6-5 to TRBJ2-1; D may be TRBD1 (6 bases). There are 13 residues in the CDR3. The V gene's germline CDR1 is MNHEY and CDR2 SVGAGI. The V and J ends lost 5 bases and 6 bases respectively, with 11 bases between them.

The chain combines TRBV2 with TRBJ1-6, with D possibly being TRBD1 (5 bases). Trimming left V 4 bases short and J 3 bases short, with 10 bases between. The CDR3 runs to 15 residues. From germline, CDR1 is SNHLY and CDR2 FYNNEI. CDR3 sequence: CASSAGANYNSPLHF. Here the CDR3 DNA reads TGTGCCAGCAGTGCCGGGGCTAACTATAATTCACCCCTCCACTTT. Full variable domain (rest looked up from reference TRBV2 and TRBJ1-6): EPEVTQTPSHQVTQMGQEVILRCVPISNHLYFYWYRQILGQKVEFLVSFYNNEISEKSEIFDDQFSVERPDGSNFTLKIRSTKLEDSAMYFCASSAGANYNSPLHFGNGTRLTVT.

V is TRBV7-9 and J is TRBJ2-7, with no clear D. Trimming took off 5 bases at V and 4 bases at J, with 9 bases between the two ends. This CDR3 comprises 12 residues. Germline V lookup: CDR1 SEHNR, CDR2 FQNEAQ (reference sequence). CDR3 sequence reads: CASSPTGYEQYF. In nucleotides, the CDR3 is TGTGCCAGCAGCCCCACGGGTTACGAGCAGTACTTC. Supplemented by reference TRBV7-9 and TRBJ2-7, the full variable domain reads DTGVSQNPRHKITKRGQNVTFRCDPISEHNRLYWYRQTLGQGPEFLTYFQNEAQLEKSRLLSDRFSAERPKGSFSTLEIQRTEQGDSAMYLCASSPTGYEQYFGPGTRLTVT.

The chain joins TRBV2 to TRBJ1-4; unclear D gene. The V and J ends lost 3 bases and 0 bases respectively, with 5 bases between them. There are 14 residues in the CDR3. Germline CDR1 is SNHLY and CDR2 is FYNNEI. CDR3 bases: TGTGCCAGCAGTGATTTGTCAACTAATGAAAAACTGTTTTTT. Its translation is CASSDLSTNEKLFF.

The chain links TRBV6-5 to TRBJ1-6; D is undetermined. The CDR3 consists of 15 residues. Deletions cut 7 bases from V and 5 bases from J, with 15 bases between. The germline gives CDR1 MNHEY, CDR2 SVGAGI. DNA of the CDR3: TGTGCCAGCAACCCTGTCGCGGGGAATAATTCACCCCTCCACTTT. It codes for CASNPVAGNNSPLHF.

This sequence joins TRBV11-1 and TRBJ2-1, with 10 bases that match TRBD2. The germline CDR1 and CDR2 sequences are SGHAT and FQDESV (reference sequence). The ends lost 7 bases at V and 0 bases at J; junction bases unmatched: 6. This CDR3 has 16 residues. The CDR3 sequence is CASIGPSGGSYNEQFF. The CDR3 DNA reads TGTGCCAGCATCGGCCCTAGCGGGGGCTCCTACAATGAGCAGTTCTTC.

The DNA of the CDR3 is TGTGCCAGTAGTAAGGGAGGTATAGGCTGGATGAACACTGAAGCTTTCTTT. Protein product: CASSKGGIGWMNTEAFF. The chain is built from TRBV19 and TRBJ1-1; D gene ambiguous. Trimming left V 4 bases short and J 0 bases short, with 18 bases between. The CDR3 consists of 17 residues. CDR1 and CDR2 from the germline V gene are LNHDA and SQIVND (reference sequence).

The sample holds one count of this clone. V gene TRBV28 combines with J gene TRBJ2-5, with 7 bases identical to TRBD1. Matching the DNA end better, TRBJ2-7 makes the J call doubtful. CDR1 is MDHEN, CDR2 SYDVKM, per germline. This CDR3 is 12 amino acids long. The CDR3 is CASRDRLYEQYF. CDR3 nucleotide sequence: TGTGCCAGCAGGGACAGGCTCTACGAGCAGTACTTC.

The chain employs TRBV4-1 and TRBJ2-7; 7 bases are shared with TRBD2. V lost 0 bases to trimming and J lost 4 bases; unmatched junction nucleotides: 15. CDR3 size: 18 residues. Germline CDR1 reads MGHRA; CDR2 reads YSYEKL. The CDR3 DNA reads TGCGCCAGCAGCCAAGATCCAGGGACTAACAGAGGGTATTACGAGCAGTACGTC. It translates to CASSQDPGTNRGYYEQYV.

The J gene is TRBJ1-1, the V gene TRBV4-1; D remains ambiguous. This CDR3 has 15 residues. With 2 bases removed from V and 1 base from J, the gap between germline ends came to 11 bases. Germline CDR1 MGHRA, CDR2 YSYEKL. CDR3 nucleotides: TGCGCCAGCAGCCAACTCTTTGCCTGGAACACTGAAGCTTTCTTT. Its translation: CASSQLFAWNTEAFF.